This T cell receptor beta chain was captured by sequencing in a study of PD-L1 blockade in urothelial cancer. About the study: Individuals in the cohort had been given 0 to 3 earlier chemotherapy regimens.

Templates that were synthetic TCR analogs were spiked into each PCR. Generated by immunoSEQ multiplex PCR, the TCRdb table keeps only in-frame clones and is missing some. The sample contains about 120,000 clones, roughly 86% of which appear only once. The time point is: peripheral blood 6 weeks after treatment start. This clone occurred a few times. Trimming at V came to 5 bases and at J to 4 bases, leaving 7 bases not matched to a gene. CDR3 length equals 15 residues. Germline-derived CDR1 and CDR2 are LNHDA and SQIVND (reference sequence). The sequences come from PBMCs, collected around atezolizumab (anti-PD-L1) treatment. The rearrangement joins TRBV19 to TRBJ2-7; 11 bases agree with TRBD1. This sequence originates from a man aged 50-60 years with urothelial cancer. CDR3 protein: CASSPRTGGSYEQYF. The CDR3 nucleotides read TGTGCCAGTAGTCCCCGGACAGGGGGCTCGTACGAGCAGTACTTC.